Shown below are 17 T cell receptor beta chains from a single sample sequenced in a study of cytomegalovirus exposure and HLA in healthy donors. Assay used: immunoSEQ multiplex PCR; TCRdb lists only in-frame clones, some missing. The table records roughly 270,000 clones, 70% to 90% of them present only once. The sample was PBMCs. Every receptor here comes from a woman aged 18-29 years in good health and CMV-seronegative.

The V call is TRBV19, the J call TRBJ1-2; D call uncertain. CDR1 LNHDA and CDR2 SQIVND come from the germline V gene (reference sequence). The CDR3 runs to 11 residues. V lost 7 bases, J lost 8 bases, and 11 bases lay in between. CDR3 protein: CASKTGRGYTF. The CDR3 region has the DNA TGTGCCAGTAAGACGGGGAGAGGCTACACCTTC.

The chain joins TRBV5-1 to TRBJ2-6; tentatively, D is TRBD2 (6 bases). The germline V and J ends were trimmed by 4 bases and 2 bases, with 19 bases remaining between them. The CDR3 has 18 amino acids. Germline assignment: CDR1 SGHRS and CDR2 YFSETQ. The DNA of the CDR3 is TGCGCCAGCAGCGGAACGACTGGAGGGTCGGCTGGGGCCAACGTCCTGACTTTC. Translating it yields CASSGTTGGSAGANVLTF.

The chain uses TRBV7-2 and TRBJ2-7; TRBD2 matches at 16 bases. CDR1 is SGHTA and CDR2 is FQGNSA in the germline V gene. The V gene end was trimmed by 5 bases and the J gene end by 5 bases; junction bases not matched to a gene: 6. The CDR3 sequence is 16 residues long. CDR3 sequence (DNA): TGTGCCAGCAGCCCGGGACTAGCGGGAGGGCAGGACGAGCAGTACTTC. It yields the protein CASSPGLAGGQDEQYF.

The chain links TRBV4-1 to TRBJ2-3; possibly TRBD1 for D (6 bases). The V end was cut by 4 bases, the J end by 1 base, with 12 bases between. The CDR3 runs 15 residues. Germline V lookup: CDR1 MGHRA, CDR2 YSYEKL. CDR3: CASSPGEPGTDTQYF. CDR3 nucleotides: TGCGCCAGCAGCCCAGGGGAGCCAGGCACAGATACGCAGTATTTT.

The gene calls are TRBV27 and TRBJ2-1, with TRBD1 identical over 9 bases. Losses at the gene ends were 3 bases for V and 6 bases for J; bases not matched to a gene: 3. The CDR3 has 14 amino acids. Germline V gives CDR1 MNHEY, CDR2 SMNVEV (reference sequence). The CDR3 region has the DNA TGTGCCAGCAGTTTCCAGGACAGGGGCAATGAGCAGTTCTTC. Its protein is CASSFQDRGNEQFF.

The V call is TRBV29-1, the J call TRBJ1-1; D is ambiguous. V dropped 5 bases and J dropped 1 base, with 8 bases sitting between them. There are 12 residues in the CDR3. Germline V gene data show CDR1 as SQVTM and CDR2 as ANQGSEA. CDR3 loop: CSVQRANTEAFF. CDR3 nucleotides: TGCAGCGTTCAGAGGGCGAACACTGAAGCTTTCTTT.

V gene TRBV9 combines with J gene TRBJ1-6, with D perhaps matching TRBD1 (6 bases). The germline V and J ends were trimmed by 1 base and 7 bases, with 15 bases remaining between them. The germline gives CDR1 SGDLS, CDR2 YYNGEE. The CDR3 consists of 16 residues. CDR3 amino acids: CASSVSSDSLNSPLHF. CDR3 DNA: TGTGCCAGCAGCGTAAGTTCGGACAGCTTAAATTCACCCCTCCACTTT.

This clone was seen more than once but under ten times. The V call is TRBV6-5, the J call TRBJ2-2, with no clear D. This CDR3 is 13 amino acids long. Trimming pared 4 bases from V and 1 base from J, leaving 4 bases between. Germline CDR1 is MNHEY and CDR2 is SVGAGI. The CDR3 loop is CASSSVNTGELFF. The CDR3 DNA is TGTGCCAGCAGTTCCGTGAACACCGGGGAGCTGTTTTTT.

In this sample, this clone turned up a few times. The rearrangement uses TRBV25-1 and TRBJ2-1; possible D gene TRBD2, 6 bases. Trimming pared 4 bases from V and 0 bases from J, leaving 16 bases between. The CDR3 spans 17 residues. CDR1 and CDR2 from the germline V gene are MGHDK and SYGVNS. The CDR3 DNA sequence: TGTGCCAGCAGTGGCCCACCTAGCGAGTCCTCCTACAATGAGCAGTTCTTC. It encodes CASSGPPSESSYNEQFF.

This clone has only one observation. The V and J genes are TRBV4-3 and TRBJ2-7, with TRBD1 matching 9 bases. The length of the CDR3 is 14 residues. With 4 bases clipped from V and 5 bases from J, the junction kept 6 bases outside the gene matches. In germline, CDR1 is LGHNA, CDR2 YSLEER. The CDR3 DNA is TGCGCCAGCAGCCCGGGACAGGGTAGTGACGAGCAGTACTTC. It is translated as CASSPGQGSDEQYF.

This chain links TRBV6-6 with TRBJ2-7; D not resolved. Trimming removed 6 bases at V and 7 bases at J, with 13 bases between. CDR1 and CDR2 from the germline V gene are MNHNY and SVGAGI (reference sequence). There are 12 residues in the CDR3. The CDR3 loop is CASSKGPREQYF. Here the CDR3 DNA reads TGTGCCAGCAGCAAAGGCCCTAGGGAGCAGTACTTC.

CDR3: CASSNPTGGIGNTIYF. As DNA, the CDR3 is TGTGCCAGCAGCAACCCGACTGGGGGCATCGGAAACACCATATATTTT. The J gene is TRBJ1-3, the V gene TRBV7-9; possibly TRBD1 for D (6 bases). Germline V gene data show CDR1 as SEHNR and CDR2 as FQNEAQ (reference sequence). This CDR3 spans 16 amino acids. Trimming pared 5 bases from V and 4 bases from J, leaving 18 bases between.

V is TRBV9 and J is TRBJ2-1; 10 bases agree with TRBD2. This CDR3 has 17 amino acids. V lost 2 bases and J lost 1; bases outside the gene matches: 6. CDR1 and CDR2 from the germline V gene are SGDLS and YYNGEE. The chain's CDR3 is CASSVNLAGESYNEQFF. The DNA for the CDR3 is TGTGCCAGCAGCGTTAACCTAGCGGGAGAGTCCTACAATGAGCAGTTCTTC.

The chain uses TRBV28 and TRBJ1-4, with 7 bases that match TRBD1. This CDR3 has 14 residues. The V segment lost 6 bases and the J segment 10 bases; nucleotides outside the gene matches: 11. Per germline, CDR1 MDHEN and CDR2 SYDVKM. The CDR3 loop is CASRPTGKIGKLFF. For the CDR3, the DNA is TGTGCCAGCAGGCCGACAGGGAAAATCGGAAAACTGTTTTTT.

The sample holds one count of this clone. This CDR3 is CASCRARQETQYF. The CDR3 DNA is TGTGCCAGCTGCAGGGCCCGCCAAGAGACCCAGTACTTC. The V and J genes are TRBV27 and TRBJ2-5, with D perhaps TRBD1 (5 bases). This CDR3 spans 13 amino acids. Per the germline V gene, CDR1 is MNHEY and CDR2 is SMNVEV (reference sequence). V shed 8 bases and J shed 1 base, with 11 bases lying between them.

The rearrangement links TRBV15 to TRBJ2-1; 8 bases fit TRBD2. The CDR3 has 19 residues. V shed 5 bases, J shed 3 bases, and the junction held 18 bases outside the gene matches. Germline CDR1 LNHNV, CDR2 YYDKDF (reference sequence). The CDR3 DNA reads TGTGCCACCAGCCCCCTTGGTGGGCTAGCGGGCGTCCTCTACAATGAGCAGTTCTTC. It translates to CATSPLGGLAGVLYNEQFF.

The V gene is TRBV19, the J gene TRBJ2-1; 7 positions match TRBD1. This CDR3 region has 12 residues. Germline V lookup: CDR1 LNHDA, CDR2 SQIVND (reference sequence). Trimming removed 7 bases from V and 4 bases from J; junction bases left unmatched: 1. CDR3 nucleotides: TGTGCCAGTACAGGGGGTTACAATGAGCAGTTCTTC. The encoded protein is CASTGGYNEQFF.